The entry below describes one TCR beta chain. The clone's antigen remains unknown. No base quality information exists; no much larger clone differs at one position. This sample was included in a study of blood T cell repertoires in COVID-19 (dated by TCRdb to the early 2020s). Regarding the complete study: Samples from collaborators originated in the United States, Italy and Spain and spanned both the acute and convalescent phases of COVID-19. Samples came from the ongoing ImmuneRACE study (first 160 participants) plus 1,254 subjects from 6 global collaborators. The prospective study material was composed of cDNA or gDNA derived from T cells, B-cell-depleted T cells, or PBMCs. Deeply sampled blood TCRbeta repertoires from subjects exposed to, actively infected with, or recovered from COVID-19 were included in the dataset. The sample metadata nearly always contained a de-identified subject ID, COVID-19 status, age in years and sex. Where available, HLA class I and class II types were obtained from metadata supplied by the sample provider rather than from assay-based typing. The repertoires were released in a freely available public database intended as a resource for research on the immune response to SARS-CoV-2.

What the research found in general, with its limitations: The amount of clinical and demographic metadata varied by source and participant and was provided uncurated.

Another Seattle source contributed samples from volunteer blood donors who had recovered from COVID-19. Collaborating institutions collected whole blood in K2EDTA tubes following their own protocols. For TCRbeta analysis, collaborators shipped samples as frozen whole blood, isolated PBMCs, or DNA extracted from either of those sample types. TCRbeta CDR3 regions were amplified from genomic DNA using the immunoSEQ Assay, a bias-controlled multiplex PCR. The original methods were these. The number of nucleated cells in each sample was estimated by amplification of reference gene primers within the assay. To quantify the absolute abundance of each unique TCRbeta CDR3 rearrangement, sequence reads were collapsed and filtered. Productive Simpson clonality was computed per sample as the square root of Simpson's diversity index over productive rearrangements. TCRdb limited this immuneACCESS table to in-frame rearrangements with V and J called. A share of clones is missing; checked studies link under half to unresolved V genes, and the rest is unexplained. V and J calls and clone size are copied from that table; D and trimming were computed from the DNA. In this sample the table shows 300,000 to 400,000 clones, roughly 89% of which occur a single time. Jointly, the top ten make up less than 3.5% of the sample.

The specimen was peripheral blood. The TCR comes from a woman under 30 who had recovered from COVID-19.

CDR3 protein: CAWSRTAGAFF. The DNA sequence is TGTGCCTGGAGTAGGACTGCCGGGGCTTTCTTT. In this chain, TRBV30 is recombined with TRBJ1-1; the D segment cannot be called with confidence. For CDR1 and CDR2, the germline V gene (reference sequence) lists GTSNPN and SVGIG. From cysteine to phenylalanine, the CDR3 is 11 amino acids long. The DNA shown is the 33-base CDR3, in frame from base 1. V sheds 2 bases and J sheds 11 bases, leaving 12 bases between their ends.